Below, 16 T cell receptor beta chains from the same sample are listed, as sequenced in a study of molecular identifiers for immune sequencing clone quantification. TCRdb used MiXCR to reprocess the PCR reads, holding one entry per CDR3 protein. The sample has approximately 680,000 distinct CDR3 sequences, around 25% seen once. The sequencing input was naive CD8+ T cells from blood, with Jurkat cell RNA spiked in. Subset of the sample: FACS-sorted CD8+CD4-CCR7+CD45RA+ naive T cells. These receptors were obtained from a human donor in good health. Some libraries in this study had Jurkat cell RNA spiked in.

In this sample, this clonotype turned up a few times. This sequence joins TRBV4-3 and TRBJ2-3, with D perhaps matching TRBD2 (7 bases). Per the germline V gene, CDR1 is LGHNA and CDR2 is YSLEER. Trimming took off 0 bases at V and 6 bases at J, with 10 bases between the two ends. The CDR3 is 14 residues long. The CDR3 here is CASSQDRGGDTQYF. CDR3 DNA sequence: TGCGCCAGCAGCCAAGATAGGGGGGGGGATACGCAGTATTTT.

Notes on this clonotype: The CDR3 ends on some other residue instead of the conserved phenylalanine or tryptophan, so this is likely a read error. Because the CDR3's place on the DNA is in doubt, the DNA is left out and the CDR3 is given as listed by TCRdb. The chain joins TRBV21-1 to TRBJ1-1; the table assigns TRBD1, which was not confirmed against the DNA. TRBV21-1 is designated a pseudogene. The CDR3 sequence runs 15 residues, both termini included. The CDR3 spells CASSKGTGVNTEAFI.

Regarding this clonotype: Given a much more abundant clone one base away, this may be a read error. This chain uses TRBV7-6 with TRBJ2-7; tentatively, D is TRBD2 (5 bases). Trimming pared 6 bases from V and 6 bases from J, leaving 15 bases between. The V gene's germline CDR1 is SGHVS and CDR2 FNYEAQ. This CDR3 spans 13 amino acids. CDR3 DNA: TGTGCCAGCAGTGGAGGCACGCCCTCCGAGCAGTACTTC. Translating it yields CASSGGTPSEQYF.

A few counts support this clonotype. The V gene is TRBV5-6, the J gene TRBJ2-7; TRBD1 matches 7 bases. The CDR3 is 13 amino acids. CDR1 is SGHDT, CDR2 YYEEEE, per germline. V lost 6 bases to trimming and J lost 1 base; unmatched junction nucleotides: 4. CDR3 nucleotide sequence: TGTGCCAGCACCGGACAGGATTCCTACGAGCAGTACTTC. This codes for CASTGQDSYEQYF.

This clonotype was seen a handful of times. The J gene is TRBJ1-1, the V gene TRBV6-6; tentatively, D is TRBD1 (6 bases). The CDR3 extends over 12 amino acids. V was trimmed by 5 bases and J by 6 bases, leaving 10 bases between them. CDR1 MNHNY and CDR2 SVGAGI come from the germline V gene (reference sequence). The CDR3 loop reads CASSKQGAEAFF. The DNA for the CDR3 is TGTGCCAGCAGTAAACAGGGAGCTGAAGCTTTCTTT.

The V and J genes are TRBV10-3 and TRBJ2-3; 8 bases align to TRBD2. The J segment lost 0 bases and the V segment lost 3 bases, leaving 2 bases of the junction unmatched. This CDR3 has 15 residues. CDR1 and CDR2 (germline): ENHRY, SYGVKD. CDR3 nucleotide sequence: TGTGCCATCAGTGAAAGCGGGGGTAGCACAGATACGCAGTATTTT. It codes for CAISESGGSTDTQYF.

The V gene is TRBV28, the J gene TRBJ2-7, with D tentatively TRBD2 (5 bases). Germline V CDR1 and CDR2: MDHEN, SYDVKM. The CDR3 sequence is 15 residues long. The CDR3 DNA reads TGTGTAAGCAGCCTCGGGCCCACGGGGTCCTACGAGCAGTACTTC. Translated, it gives CVSSLGPTGSYEQYF.

This clonotype was seen a few times. The chain recombines TRBV6-5 with TRBJ1-2; 9 nucleotides line up with TRBD1. Germline CDR1 and CDR2: MNHEY and SVGAGI. The V and J ends lost 6 bases and 4 bases, in that order; junction bases with no gene match: 9. The CDR3 covers 15 residues. CDR3 loop: CASRATGGTTYGYTF. CDR3 nucleotides: TGTGCCAGCAGAGCCACAGGGGGCACTACCTATGGCTACACCTTC.

In this sample, this clonotype turned up many times. J is TRBJ1-6 and V is TRBV14; 7 nucleotides agree with TRBD1. Trimming cost V 4 bases and J 3 bases; bases outside gene matches: 6. CDR1 is SGHDN, CDR2 FVKESK, per germline. CDR3 size: 16 residues. The CDR3 loop is CASSLGQLYYNSPLHF. The CDR3 bases are TGTGCCAGCAGCCTGGGACAGCTCTACTATAATTCACCCCTCCACTTT.

This chain connects TRBV3-1 to TRBJ2-5; TRBD2 aligns across 12 bases. V shed 0 bases, J shed 5 bases, and the junction held 7 bases outside the gene matches. The CDR3 totals 17 residues. In germline, CDR1 is LGHDT, CDR2 YNNKEL (reference sequence). CDR3 region: CASSQDLAGGPQETQYF. CDR3 DNA: TGTGCCAGCAGCCAAGATCTAGCGGGGGGGCCCCAGGAGACCCAGTACTTC.

This clonotype was picked up one time. This chain connects TRBV27 to TRBJ2-7; tentatively, D is TRBD2 (6 bases). This CDR3 comprises 16 residues. CDR1 and CDR2 from the germline V gene are MNHEY and SMNVEV (reference sequence). Trimming shortened V by 2 bases and J by 3 bases, and 17 bases separated the two germline ends. Written as DNA, the CDR3 is TGTGCCAGCAGTTTAATAGGAGGGAGTGCAGTCTACGAGCAGTACTTC. Protein sequence: CASSLIGGSAVYEQYF.

Note on this clonotype: One base away lies a much larger clone, so this may be a sequencing read error. DNA of the CDR3: TGCAGTGCTGGAGCCGAGGCCTACGAGCAGTACTTC. It yields the protein CSAGAEAYEQYF. V and J are TRBV20-1 and TRBJ2-7, with unresolved D. V dropped 5 bases and J dropped 2 bases, with 10 bases sitting between them. Germline loops: CDR1 DFQATT, CDR2 SNEGSKA (reference sequence). CDR3 length: 12 residues.

As concerns this clonotype: The junction and the germline gene differ at one end; a read error may be behind it. V is TRBV5-6 and J is TRBJ1-5, with 7 bases identical to TRBD1. This CDR3 region has 16 residues. Germline V gives CDR1 SGHDT, CDR2 YYEEEE. Here the CDR3 reads CASSLRTGTDNQPQRF. CDR3 nucleotide sequence: TGTGCCAGCAGCCTACGCACCGGGACAGACAATCAGCCCCAGCGTTTT.

This clonotype was detected only a few times. The chain employs TRBV2 and TRBJ2-1; 7 positions match TRBD2. Germline CDR1 is SNHLY and CDR2 is FYNNEI. J lost 5 bases, V lost 1 base, and 5 bases had no gene match. The CDR3 spans 15 residues. The CDR3 DNA sequence: TGTGCCAGCAGTGAAGACGCTAGCGGAGACAATGAGCAGTTCTTC. Translated, it gives CASSEDASGDNEQFF. Together with reference TRBV2 and TRBJ2-1, the CDR3 gives the full variable domain: EPEVTQTPSHQVTQMGQEVILRCVPISNHLYFYWYRQILGQKVEFLVSFYNNEISEKSEIFDDQFSVERPDGSNFTLKIRSTKLEDSAMYFCASSEDASGDNEQFFGPGTRLTVL.

This clonotype was counted a single time. A much larger clone is a single base away; this may be a read error. The V call is TRBV5-3, the J call TRBJ2-2; the match to TRBD1 covers 9 bases. TRBV5-3 is reported as an ORF; its role is uncertain. This CDR3 region has 17 residues. The CDR3 nucleotides are TGTGCCAGCAGCTTGGGGACAGGGCCCGTCGGCACCGGGGAGCTGCTTTTT. Amino acids: CASSLGTGPVGTGELLF.

The rearrangement links TRBV25-1 to TRBJ2-1, with 8 positions matching TRBD1. CDR1 is MGHDK and CDR2 is SYGVNS in the germline V gene. This CDR3 comprises 13 residues. J lost 9 bases, V lost 3 bases, and 4 bases had no gene match. In nucleotides, the CDR3 is TGTGCCAGCAGTGACAGACAGGGGTTTGAGCAGTTCTTC. Translation gives CASSDRQGFEQFF.